This TCR beta chain was recovered during a study of memory CD4+ T cells and cytomegalovirus serostatus. Study context: This sample comes from healthy Belgian adults, fewer than 10 CMV seropositive, 20 to 25 seronegative. Whole-study results and caveats: About 40% of the roughly 150 known CMV-associated TCRbeta sequences appeared in CD4+ memory. The CMV-associated TCR signature appears largely within the CD4+ memory repertoire.

The sort gate was single viable CD3+CD4+CD8-CD45RO+ cells for memory CD4+ T cells. Generated by immunoSEQ multiplex PCR, the TCRdb table keeps only in-frame clones and is missing some. The sample consists of about 96,000 clones, around 80% of them appearing once. The CDR3 spans 15 residues. The V and J ends lost 1 base and 3 bases, in that order; junction bases with no gene match: 5. Germline loops: CDR1 SGHTA, CDR2 FQGNSA. As concerns this clone: Its antigen is still unknown.

The sequenced sample consisted of memory CD4+ T cells from blood. The clonotype was recovered from an adult in good health and CMV-seropositive. This chain joins TRBV7-2 and TRBJ1-1; TRBD1 matches at 7 bases. CDR3: CASSLVGQDDTEAFF. DNA for the CDR3: TGTGCCAGCAGCTTAGTAGGACAGGATGACACTGAAGCTTTCTTT.